This T cell receptor (beta chain) was found in a study of cytomegalovirus exposure and HLA in healthy donors. Study conclusions and caveats: Evidence from a later analysis indicated that most CMV-associated TCR beta chains looked HLA-restricted.

Germline values: CDR1 SGHRS, CDR2 YFSETQ. CDR3 size: 16 residues. V gave up 5 bases and J gave up 5 bases; unmatched junction bases: 11. Use of 60 Vbeta and 13 Jbeta primers characterized the PCR. Sequenced by immunoSEQ multiplex PCR; TCRdb stores in-frame clones only, minus some. The data contain about 220,000 clones, 82% of them seen just once; the ten biggest clones take up approximately 6.5%. As regards this clone: Antigen: not known.

This rearrangement joins TRBV5-1 to TRBJ2-5, with TRBD2 identical over 11 bases. This clonotype was obtained from a man between 35 and 55 years old in good health and CMV-seropositive. Material: PBMCs. CDR3 amino acids: CASRLNSGRAHETQYF. The CDR3 nucleotides read TGCGCCAGCAGGCTGAATAGCGGGAGGGCCCACGAGACCCAGTACTTC.